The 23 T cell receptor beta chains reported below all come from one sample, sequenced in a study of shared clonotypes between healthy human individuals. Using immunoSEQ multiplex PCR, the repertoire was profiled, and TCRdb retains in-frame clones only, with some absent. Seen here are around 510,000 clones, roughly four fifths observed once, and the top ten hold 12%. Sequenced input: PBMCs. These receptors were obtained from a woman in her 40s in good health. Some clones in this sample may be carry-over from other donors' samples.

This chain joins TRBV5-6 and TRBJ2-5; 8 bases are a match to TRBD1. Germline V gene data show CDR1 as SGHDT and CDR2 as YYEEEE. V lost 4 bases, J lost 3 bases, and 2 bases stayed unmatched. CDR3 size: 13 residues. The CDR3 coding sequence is TGTGCCAGCAGCCGGGACAGGAAAGAGACCCAGTACTTC. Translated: CASSRDRKETQYF.

The CDR3 nucleotides read TGTGCCAGCTCCCCATCACCAGACCAGGTTGAAGCTTTCTTT. Protein sequence: CASSPSPDQVEAFF. V is TRBV18 and J is TRBJ1-1, with unresolved D. Germline V gene data show CDR1 as KGHSH and CDR2 as LQKENI. The CDR3 has 14 residues. Trimming pared 6 bases from V and 7 bases from J, leaving 18 bases between.

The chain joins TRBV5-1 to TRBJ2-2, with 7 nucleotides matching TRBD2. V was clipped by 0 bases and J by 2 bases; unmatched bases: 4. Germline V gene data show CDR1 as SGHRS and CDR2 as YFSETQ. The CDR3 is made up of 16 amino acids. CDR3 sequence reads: CASSLGGGSNTGELFF. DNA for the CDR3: TGCGCCAGCAGCTTGGGTGGCGGGAGCAACACCGGGGAGCTGTTTTTT.

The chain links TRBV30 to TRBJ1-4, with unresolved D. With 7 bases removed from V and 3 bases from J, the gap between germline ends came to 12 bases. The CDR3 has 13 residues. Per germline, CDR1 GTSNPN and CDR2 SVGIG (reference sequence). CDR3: CASQGIANEKLFF. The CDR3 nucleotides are TGTGCCTCACAAGGAATAGCTAATGAAAAACTGTTTTTT.

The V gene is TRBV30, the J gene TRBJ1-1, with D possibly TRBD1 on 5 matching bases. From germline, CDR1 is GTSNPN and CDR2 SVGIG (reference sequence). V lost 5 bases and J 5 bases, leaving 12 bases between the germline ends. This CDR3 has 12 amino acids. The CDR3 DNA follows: TGTGCCTGGGCTGGGGGGAGGACTGAAGCTTTCTTT. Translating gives CAWAGGRTEAFF. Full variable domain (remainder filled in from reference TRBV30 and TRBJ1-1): SQTIHQWPATLVQPVGSPLSLECTVEGTSNPNLYWYRQAAGRGLQLLFYSVGIGQISSEVPQNLSASRPQDRQFILSSKKLLLSDSGFYLCAWAGGRTEAFFGQGTRLTVV.

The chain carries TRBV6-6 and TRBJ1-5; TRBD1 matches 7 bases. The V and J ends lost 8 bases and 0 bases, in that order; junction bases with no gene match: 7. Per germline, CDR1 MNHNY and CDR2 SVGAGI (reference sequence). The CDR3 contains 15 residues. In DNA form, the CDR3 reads TGTGCCAGCCTGAGGGGGCCCCTTAGCAATCAGCCCCAGCATTTT. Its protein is CASLRGPLSNQPQHF.

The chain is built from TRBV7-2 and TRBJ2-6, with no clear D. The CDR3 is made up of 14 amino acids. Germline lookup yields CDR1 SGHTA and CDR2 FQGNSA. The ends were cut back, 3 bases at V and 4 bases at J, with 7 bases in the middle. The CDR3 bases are TGTGCCAGCAGCTTGGATTGGGGGGCCAACGTCCTGACTTTC. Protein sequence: CASSLDWGANVLTF. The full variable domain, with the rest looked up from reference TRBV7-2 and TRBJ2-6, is GAGVSQSPSNKVTEKGKDVELRCDPISGHTALYWYRQSLGQGLEFLIYFQGNSAPDKSGLPSDRFSAERTGGSVSTLTIQRTQQEDSAVYLCASSLDWGANVLTFGAGSRLTVL.

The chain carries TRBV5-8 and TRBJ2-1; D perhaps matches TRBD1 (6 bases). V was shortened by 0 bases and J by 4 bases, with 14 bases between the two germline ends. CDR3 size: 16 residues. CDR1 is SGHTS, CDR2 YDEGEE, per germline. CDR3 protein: CASSLARTALYNEQFF. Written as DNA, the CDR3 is TGTGCCAGCAGCTTGGCCCGGACAGCTCTTTACAATGAGCAGTTCTTC.

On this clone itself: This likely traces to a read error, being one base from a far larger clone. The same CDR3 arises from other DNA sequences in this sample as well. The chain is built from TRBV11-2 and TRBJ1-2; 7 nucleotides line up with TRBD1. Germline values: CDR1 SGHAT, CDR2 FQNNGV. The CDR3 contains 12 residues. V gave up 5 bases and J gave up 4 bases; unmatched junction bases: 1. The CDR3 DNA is TGTGCCAGCAGCCAGGGGGGCTATGGCTACACCTTC. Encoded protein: CASSQGGYGYTF.

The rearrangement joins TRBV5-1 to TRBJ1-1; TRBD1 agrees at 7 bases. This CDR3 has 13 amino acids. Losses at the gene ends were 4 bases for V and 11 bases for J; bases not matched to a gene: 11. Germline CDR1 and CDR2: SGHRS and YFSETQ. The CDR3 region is CASSPGTDLGAFF. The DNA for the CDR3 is TGCGCCAGCAGCCCGGGGACAGATTTGGGTGCTTTCTTT.

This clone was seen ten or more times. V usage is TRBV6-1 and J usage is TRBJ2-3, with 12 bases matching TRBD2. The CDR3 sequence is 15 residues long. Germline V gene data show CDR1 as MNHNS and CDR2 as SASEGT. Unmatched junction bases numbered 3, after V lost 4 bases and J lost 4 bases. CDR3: CASSATSGSSDTQYF. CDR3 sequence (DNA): TGTGCCAGCAGTGCGACTAGCGGGAGCTCAGATACGCAGTATTTT.

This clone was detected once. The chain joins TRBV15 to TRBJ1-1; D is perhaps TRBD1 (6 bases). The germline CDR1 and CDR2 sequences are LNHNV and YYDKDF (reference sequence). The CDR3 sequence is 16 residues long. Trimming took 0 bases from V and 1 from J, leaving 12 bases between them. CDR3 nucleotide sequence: TGTGCCACCAGCAGAGATCGGGGGCGAGGGAACACTGAAGCTTTCTTT. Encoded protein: CATSRDRGRGNTEAFF.

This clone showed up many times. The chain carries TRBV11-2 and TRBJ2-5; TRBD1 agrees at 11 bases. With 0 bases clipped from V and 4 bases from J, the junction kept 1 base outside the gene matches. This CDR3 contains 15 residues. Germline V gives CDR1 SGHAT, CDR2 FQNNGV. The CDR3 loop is CASSLDGTGGETQYF. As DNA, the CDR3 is TGTGCCAGCAGCTTAGACGGGACAGGGGGAGAGACCCAGTACTTC.

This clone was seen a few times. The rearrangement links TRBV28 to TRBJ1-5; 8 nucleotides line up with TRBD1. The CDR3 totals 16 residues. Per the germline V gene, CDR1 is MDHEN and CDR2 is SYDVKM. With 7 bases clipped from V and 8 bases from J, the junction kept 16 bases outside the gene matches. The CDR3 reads CASTSLGRGPKEPQHF. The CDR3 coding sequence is TGTGCCAGCACCTCCTTGGGCAGGGGGCCTAAGGAGCCCCAGCATTTT.

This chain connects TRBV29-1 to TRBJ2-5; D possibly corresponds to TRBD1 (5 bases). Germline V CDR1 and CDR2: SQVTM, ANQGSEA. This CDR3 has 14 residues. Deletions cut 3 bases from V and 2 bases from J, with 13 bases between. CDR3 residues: CSVDKGRVQETQYF. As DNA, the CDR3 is TGCAGCGTTGACAAAGGCAGGGTTCAAGAGACCCAGTACTTC.

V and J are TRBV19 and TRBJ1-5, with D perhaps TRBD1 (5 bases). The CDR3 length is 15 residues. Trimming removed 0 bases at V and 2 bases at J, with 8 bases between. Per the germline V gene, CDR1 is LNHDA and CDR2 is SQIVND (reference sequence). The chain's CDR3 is CASSIDREGNQPQHF. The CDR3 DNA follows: TGTGCCAGTAGTATAGACAGGGAGGGCAATCAGCCCCAGCATTTT.

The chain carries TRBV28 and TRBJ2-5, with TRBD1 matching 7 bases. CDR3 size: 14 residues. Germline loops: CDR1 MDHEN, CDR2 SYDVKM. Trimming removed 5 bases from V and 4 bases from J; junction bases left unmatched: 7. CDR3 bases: TGTGCCAGCAGTCCGACAGGGTGGGGAGAGACCCAGTACTTC. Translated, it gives CASSPTGWGETQYF.

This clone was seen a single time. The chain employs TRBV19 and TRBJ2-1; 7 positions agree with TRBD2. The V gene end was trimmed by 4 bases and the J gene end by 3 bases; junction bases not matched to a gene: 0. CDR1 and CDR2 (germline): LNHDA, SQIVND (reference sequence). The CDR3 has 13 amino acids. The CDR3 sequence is CASSSGSYNEQFF. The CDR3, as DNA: TGTGCCAGTAGTAGCGGGAGCTACAATGAGCAGTTCTTC.

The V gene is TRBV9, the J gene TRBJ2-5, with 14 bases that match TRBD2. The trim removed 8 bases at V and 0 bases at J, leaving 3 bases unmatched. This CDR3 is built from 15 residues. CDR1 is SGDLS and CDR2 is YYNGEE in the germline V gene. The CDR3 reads CASGLAGGNQETQYF. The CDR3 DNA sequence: TGTGCCAGTGGACTAGCGGGAGGAAACCAAGAGACCCAGTACTTC.

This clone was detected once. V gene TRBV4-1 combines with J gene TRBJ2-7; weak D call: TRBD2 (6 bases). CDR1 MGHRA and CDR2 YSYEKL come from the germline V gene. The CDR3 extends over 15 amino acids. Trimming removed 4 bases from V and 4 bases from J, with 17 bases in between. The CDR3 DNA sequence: TGCGCCAGCAGCCCGCTGGGGCTAGCGAGGTACGAGCAGTACTTC. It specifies CASSPLGLARYEQYF.

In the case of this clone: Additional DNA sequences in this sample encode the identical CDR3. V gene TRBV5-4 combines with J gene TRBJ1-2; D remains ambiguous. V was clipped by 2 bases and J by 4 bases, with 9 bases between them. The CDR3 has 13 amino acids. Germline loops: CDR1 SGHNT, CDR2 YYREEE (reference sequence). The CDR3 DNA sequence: TGTGCCAGCAGCTTAGTAGGAAGCTATGGCTACACCTTC. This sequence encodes CASSLVGSYGYTF. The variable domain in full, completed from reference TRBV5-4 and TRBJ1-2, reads ETGVTQSPTHLIKTRGQQVTLRCSSQSGHNTVSWYQQALGQGPQFIFQYYREEENGRGNFPPRFSGLQFPNYSSELNVNALELDDSALYLCASSLVGSYGYTFGSGTRLTVV.

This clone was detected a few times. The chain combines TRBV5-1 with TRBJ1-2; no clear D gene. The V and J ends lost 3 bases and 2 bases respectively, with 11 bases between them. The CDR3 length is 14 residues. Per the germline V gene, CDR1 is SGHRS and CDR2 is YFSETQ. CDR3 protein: CASSYSGVNYGYTF. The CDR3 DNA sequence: TGCGCCAGCAGCTACAGTGGGGTAAACTATGGCTACACCTTC.

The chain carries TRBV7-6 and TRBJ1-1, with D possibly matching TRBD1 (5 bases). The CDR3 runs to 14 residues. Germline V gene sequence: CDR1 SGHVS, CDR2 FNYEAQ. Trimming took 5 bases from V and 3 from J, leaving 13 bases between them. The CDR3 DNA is TGTGCCAGCAGCCCACAGGAAGGGGACACTGAAGCTTTCTTT. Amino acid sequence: CASSPQEGDTEAFF.